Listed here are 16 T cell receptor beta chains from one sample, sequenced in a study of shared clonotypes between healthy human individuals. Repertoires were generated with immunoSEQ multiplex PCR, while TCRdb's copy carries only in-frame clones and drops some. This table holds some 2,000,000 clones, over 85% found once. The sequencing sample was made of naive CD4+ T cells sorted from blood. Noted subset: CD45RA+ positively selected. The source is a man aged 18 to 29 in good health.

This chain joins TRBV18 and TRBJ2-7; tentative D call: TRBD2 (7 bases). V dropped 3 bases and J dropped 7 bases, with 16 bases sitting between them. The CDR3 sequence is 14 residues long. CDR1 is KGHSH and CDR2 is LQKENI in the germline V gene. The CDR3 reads CASSPQGTMGEQYF. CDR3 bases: TGTGCCAGCTCACCGCAGGGGACTATGGGTGAGCAGTACTTC.

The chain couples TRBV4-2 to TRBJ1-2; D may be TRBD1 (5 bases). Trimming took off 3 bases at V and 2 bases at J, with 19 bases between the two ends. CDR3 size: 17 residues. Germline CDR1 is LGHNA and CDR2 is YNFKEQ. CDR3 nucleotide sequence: TGTGCCAGCAGCCACCCACAGGCCGAGTTAGGAAACTATGGCTACACCTTC. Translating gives CASSHPQAELGNYGYTF.

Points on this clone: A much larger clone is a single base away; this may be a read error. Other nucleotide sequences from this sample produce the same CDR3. The CDR3 DNA follows: TGCGCCAGCACTTGGTCTAGTGGCTACACCTTC. Translation: CASTWSSGYTF. V is TRBV2 and J is TRBJ1-2; D remains unclear. Germline CDR1 and CDR2: SNHLY and FYNNEI. This CDR3 is 11 amino acids long.

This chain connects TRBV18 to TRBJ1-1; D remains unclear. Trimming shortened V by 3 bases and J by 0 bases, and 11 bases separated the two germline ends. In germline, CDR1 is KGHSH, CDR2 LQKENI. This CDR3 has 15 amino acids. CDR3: CASSPVRTMNTEAFF. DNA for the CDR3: TGTGCCAGCTCACCGGTAAGGACCATGAACACTGAAGCTTTCTTT.

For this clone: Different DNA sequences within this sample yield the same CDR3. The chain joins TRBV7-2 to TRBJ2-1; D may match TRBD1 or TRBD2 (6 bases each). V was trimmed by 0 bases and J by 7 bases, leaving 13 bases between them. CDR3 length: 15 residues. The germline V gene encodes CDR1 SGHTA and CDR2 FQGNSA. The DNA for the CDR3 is TGTGCCAGCAGCTTAGCGGGGGGCCCCTTTAATGAGCAGTTCTTC. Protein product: CASSLAGGPFNEQFF.

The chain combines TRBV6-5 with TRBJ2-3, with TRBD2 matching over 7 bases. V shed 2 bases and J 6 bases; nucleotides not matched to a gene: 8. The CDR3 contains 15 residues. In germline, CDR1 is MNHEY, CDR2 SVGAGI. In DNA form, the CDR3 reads TGTGCCAGCAGTTACCGTGCGGGAGATAGGGATACGCAGTATTTT. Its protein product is CASSYRAGDRDTQYF.

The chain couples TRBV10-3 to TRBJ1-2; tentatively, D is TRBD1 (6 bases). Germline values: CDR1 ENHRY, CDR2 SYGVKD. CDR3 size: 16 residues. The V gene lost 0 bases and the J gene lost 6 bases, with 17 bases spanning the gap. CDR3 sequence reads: CAISESLIGGPDGYTF. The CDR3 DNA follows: TGTGCCATCAGTGAGTCGCTTATCGGGGGGCCTGATGGCTACACCTTC.

The CDR3 DNA reads as TGCGCCAGCAGCCAGACCACGGGCGGGAGCTGGGGAGAGCAGTACTTC. This sequence encodes CASSQTTGGSWGEQYF. The V call is TRBV4-1, the J call TRBJ2-7, with 7 positions matching TRBD2. Germline CDR1 MGHRA, CDR2 YSYEKL. J lost 7 bases, V lost 3 bases, and 15 bases had no gene match. There are 16 residues in the CDR3.

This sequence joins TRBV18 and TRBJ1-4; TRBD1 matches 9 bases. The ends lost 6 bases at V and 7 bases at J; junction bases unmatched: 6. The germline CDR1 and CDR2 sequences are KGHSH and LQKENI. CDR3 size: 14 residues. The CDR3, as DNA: TGTGCCAGCTCCCTTACAGGGGGCGGTGAAAAACTGTTTTTT. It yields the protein CASSLTGGGEKLFF.

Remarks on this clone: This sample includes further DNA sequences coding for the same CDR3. The CDR3 DNA reads as TGTGCCAGCAGCGTAGTTGCGGGAGCATCCTACGAGCAGTACTTC. This gives the protein CASSVVAGASYEQYF. The V gene is TRBV9, the J gene TRBJ2-7; 7 bases fit TRBD2. Germline lookup yields CDR1 SGDLS and CDR2 YYNGEE. V lost 0 bases and J lost 1; bases outside the gene matches: 4. The CDR3 has 15 amino acids.

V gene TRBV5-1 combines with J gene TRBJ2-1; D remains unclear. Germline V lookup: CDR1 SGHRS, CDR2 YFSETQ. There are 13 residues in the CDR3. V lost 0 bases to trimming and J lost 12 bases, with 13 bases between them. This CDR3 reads CASSLDLPVGQFF. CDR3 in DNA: TGCGCCAGCAGCTTGGACCTCCCTGTCGGGCAGTTCTTC.

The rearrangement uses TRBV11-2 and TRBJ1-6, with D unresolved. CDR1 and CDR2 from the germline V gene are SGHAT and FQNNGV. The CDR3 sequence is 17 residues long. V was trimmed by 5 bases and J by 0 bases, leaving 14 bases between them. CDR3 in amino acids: CASSGVPASSYNSPLHF. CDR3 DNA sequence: TGTGCCAGCAGCGGAGTACCAGCGAGCTCCTATAATTCACCCCTCCACTTT.

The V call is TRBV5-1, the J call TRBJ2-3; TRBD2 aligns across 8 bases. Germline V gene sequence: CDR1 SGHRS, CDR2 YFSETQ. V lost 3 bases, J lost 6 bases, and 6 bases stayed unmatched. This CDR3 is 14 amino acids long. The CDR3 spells CASSSGTRGDTQYF. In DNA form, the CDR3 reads TGCGCCAGCAGCTCCGGGACTAGGGGGGATACGCAGTATTTT.

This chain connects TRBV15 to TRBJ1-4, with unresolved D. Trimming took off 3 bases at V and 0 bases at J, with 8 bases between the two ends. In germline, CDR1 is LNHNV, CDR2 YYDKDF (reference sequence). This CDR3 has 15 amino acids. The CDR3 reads CATSRGGSTNEKLFF. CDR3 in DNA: TGTGCCACCAGCAGGGGTGGGTCAACTAATGAAAAACTGTTTTTT.

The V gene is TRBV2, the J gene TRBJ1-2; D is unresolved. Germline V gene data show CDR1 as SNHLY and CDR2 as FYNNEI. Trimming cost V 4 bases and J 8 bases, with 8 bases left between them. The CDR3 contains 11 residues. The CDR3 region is CASSGRRGYTF. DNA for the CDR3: TGTGCCAGCAGTGGGCGCCGGGGCTACACCTTC.

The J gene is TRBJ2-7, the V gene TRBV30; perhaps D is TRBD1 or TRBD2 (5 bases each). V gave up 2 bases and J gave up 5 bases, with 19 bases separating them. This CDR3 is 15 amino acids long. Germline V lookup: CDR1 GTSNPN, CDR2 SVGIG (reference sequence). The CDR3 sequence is CAWSPLRGIIHEQYF. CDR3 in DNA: TGTGCCTGGAGTCCTCTGAGGGGCATTATCCACGAGCAGTACTTC.